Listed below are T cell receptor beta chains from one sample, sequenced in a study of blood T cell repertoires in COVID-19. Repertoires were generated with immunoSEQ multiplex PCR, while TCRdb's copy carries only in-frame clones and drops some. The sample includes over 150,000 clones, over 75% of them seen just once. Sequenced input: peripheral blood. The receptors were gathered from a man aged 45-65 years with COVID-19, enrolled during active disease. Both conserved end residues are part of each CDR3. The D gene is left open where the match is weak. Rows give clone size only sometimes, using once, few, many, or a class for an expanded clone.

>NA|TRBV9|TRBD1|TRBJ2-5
CASSKAGTGQETQYF
TGTGCCAGCAGCAAGGCCGGGACAGGCCAAGAGACCCAGTACTTC
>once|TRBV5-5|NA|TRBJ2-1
CASSLAQGRDGEQFF
TGTGCCAGCAGCTTGGCGCAGGGGCGTGATGGTGAGCAGTTCTTC
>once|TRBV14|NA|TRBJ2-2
CASSQDSLAITGELFF
TGTGCCAGCAGCCAAGATAGCCTAGCGATTACCGGGGAGCTGTTTTTT
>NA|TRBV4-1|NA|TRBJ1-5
CASSQELAVSGGNQPQHF
TGCGCCAGCAGCCAAGAGCTCGCCGTCTCGGGGGGCAATCAGCCCCAGCATTTT
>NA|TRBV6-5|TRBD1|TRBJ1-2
CASSTYRGDFGYTF
TGTGCCAGCAGTACCTACAGGGGGGATTTTGGCTACACCTTC
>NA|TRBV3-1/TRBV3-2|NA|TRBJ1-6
CASSQDGGNSYNSPLHF
TGTGCCAGCAGCCAAGATGGGGGCAACTCCTATAATTCACCCCTCCACTTT
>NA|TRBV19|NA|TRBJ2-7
CASSSRFSYEQYF
TGTGCCAGTAGTAGTCGGTTCTCCTACGAGCAGTACTTC
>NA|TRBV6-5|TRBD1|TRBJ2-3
CASSRDRDTDTQYF
TGTGCCAGCAGTAGGGACAGGGACACAGATACGCAGTATTTT
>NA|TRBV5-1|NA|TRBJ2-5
CASSPEKETQYF
TGCGCCAGCAGCCCTGAGAAAGAGACCCAGTACTTC
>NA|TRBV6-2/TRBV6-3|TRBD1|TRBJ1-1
CASSYTLDRAANTEAFF
TGTGCCAGCAGTTACACACTGGACAGGGCGGCGAACACTGAAGCTTTCTTT
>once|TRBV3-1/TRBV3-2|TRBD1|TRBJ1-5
CASSQGTGDGQPQHF
TGTGCCAGCAGCCAAGGTACAGGGGACGGTCAGCCCCAGCATTTT
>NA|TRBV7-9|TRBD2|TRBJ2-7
CASSHQTGGEQYF
TGTGCCAGCAGCCACCAAACGGGGGGCGAGCAGTACTTC
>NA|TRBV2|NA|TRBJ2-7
CASSYQGYEQYF
TGTGCCAGCAGTTATCAGGGGTACGAGCAGTACTTC
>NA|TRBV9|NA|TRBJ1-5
CASSVLAENQPQHF
TGTGCCAGCAGCGTACTGGCGGAGAATCAGCCCCAGCATTTT
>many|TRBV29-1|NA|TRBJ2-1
CSVSGTPIEQFF
TGCAGCGTTTCCGGGACTCCCATCGAGCAGTTCTTC
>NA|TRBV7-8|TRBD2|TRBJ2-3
CASSYSTGGNTDTQYF
TGTGCCAGCAGCTATTCCACGGGGGGGAACACAGATACGCAGTATTTT
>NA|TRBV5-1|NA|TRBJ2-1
CASIPRGGSYNEQFF
TGCGCCAGCATTCCAAGAGGGGGCTCCTACAATGAGCAGTTCTTC
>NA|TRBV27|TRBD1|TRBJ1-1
CASSFSWGQGNTEAFF
TGTGCCAGCAGTTTCAGTTGGGGACAGGGGAACACTGAAGCTTTCTTT
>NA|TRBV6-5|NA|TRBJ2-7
CASNQNRAYEQYF
TGTGCCAGCAACCAGAACAGGGCCTACGAGCAGTACTTC
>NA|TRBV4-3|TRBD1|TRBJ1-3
CASSQTAGGSGNTIYF
TGCGCCAGCAGCCAAACCGCAGGGGGCTCTGGAAACACCATATATTTT
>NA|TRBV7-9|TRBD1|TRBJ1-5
CASSRTGDSNQPQHF
TGTGCCAGCAGCCGGACAGGGGATAGCAATCAGCCCCAGCATTTT
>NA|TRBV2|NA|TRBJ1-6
CASSGVSGRGSSYNSPLHF
TGTGCCAGCAGTGGAGTTAGTGGCAGGGGAAGCTCCTATAATTCACCCCTCCACTTT
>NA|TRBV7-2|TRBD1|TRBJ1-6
CASSPPWGTDNSPLHF
TGTGCCAGCAGCCCCCCGTGGGGGACAGATAATTCACCCCTCCACTTT
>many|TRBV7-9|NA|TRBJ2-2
CASSLALGLSTGELFF
TGTGCCAGCAGCTTAGCTTTGGGACTGAGCACCGGGGAGCTGTTTTTT
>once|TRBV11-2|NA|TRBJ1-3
CASSGTNSGNTIYF
TGTGCCAGCAGCGGTACTAACTCTGGAAACACCATATATTTT
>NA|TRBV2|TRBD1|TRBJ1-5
CASTGQGQPQHF
TGTGCCAGCACGGGACAGGGTCAGCCCCAGCATTTT
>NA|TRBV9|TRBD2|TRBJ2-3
CASSERPGLVDTQYF
TGTGCCAGCAGCGAACGGCCGGGACTAGTAGATACGCAGTATTTT
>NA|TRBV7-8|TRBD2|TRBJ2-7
CASSSNRLATLQYF
TGTGCCAGCAGCTCTAACCGACTAGCGACTCTGCAGTACTTC
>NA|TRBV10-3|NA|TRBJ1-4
CASRGGMGNEKLFF
TGTGCCTCTAGAGGAGGGATGGGTAATGAAAAACTGTTTTTT
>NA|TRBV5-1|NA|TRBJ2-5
CASSLVRGGPQETQYF
TGCGCCAGCAGCTTGGTTAGGGGGGGCCCCCAAGAGACCCAGTACTTC
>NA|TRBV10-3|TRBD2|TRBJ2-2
CAIRSTSGSVTGELFF
TGTGCCATCAGATCAACTAGCGGGAGTGTTACCGGGGAGCTGTTTTTT
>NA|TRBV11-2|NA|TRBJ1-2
CASSPSQIGFYGYTF
TGTGCCAGCAGCCCGAGTCAGATCGGGTTCTATGGCTACACCTTC
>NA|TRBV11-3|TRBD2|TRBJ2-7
CASSSHTSGLYEQYF
TGTGCCAGCAGCTCGCATACTAGCGGCCTCTACGAGCAGTACTTC
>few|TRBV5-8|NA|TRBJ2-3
CASRQEGNTQYF
TGTGCCAGCAGGCAGGAGGGTAATACGCAGTATTTT
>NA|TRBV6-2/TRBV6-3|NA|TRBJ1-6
CASSYTENSPLHF
TGTGCCAGCAGTTATACAGAAAATTCACCCCTCCACTTT
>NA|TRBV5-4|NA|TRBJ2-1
CASSLATGLGSYNEQFF
TGTGCCAGCAGCTTGGCGACGGGTCTAGGGAGCTACAATGAGCAGTTCTTC
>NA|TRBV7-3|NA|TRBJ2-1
CASSLSFGVSYNEQFF
TGTGCCAGCAGCTTAAGTTTCGGGGTCTCCTACAATGAGCAGTTCTTC
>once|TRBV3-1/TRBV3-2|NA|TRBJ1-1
CASSQVESEAFF
TGTGCCAGCAGCCAAGTGGAGAGTGAAGCTTTCTTT
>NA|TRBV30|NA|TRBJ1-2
CAWRETFSGYTF
TGTGCCTGGAGAGAGACATTTTCTGGCTACACCTTC
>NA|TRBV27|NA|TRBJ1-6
CASSLGSGIPLHF
TGTGCCAGCAGTTTAGGGTCGGGGATACCCCTCCACTTT
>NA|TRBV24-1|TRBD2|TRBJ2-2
CATSDSWTSGRANTGELFF
TGTGCCACCAGTGATTCCTGGACTAGCGGGAGGGCGAACACCGGGGAGCTGTTTTTT
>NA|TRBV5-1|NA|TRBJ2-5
CASSFDQASFETQYF
TGCGCCAGCAGCTTCGATCAGGCCTCCTTCGAGACCCAGTACTTC
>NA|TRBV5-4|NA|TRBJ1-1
CASSLGGSPEAFF
TGTGCCAGCAGCTTGGGAGGATCCCCTGAAGCTTTCTTT
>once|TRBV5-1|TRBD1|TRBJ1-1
CASSKETGVNTEAFF
TGCGCCAGCAGCAAGGAAACAGGGGTGAACACTGAAGCTTTCTTT
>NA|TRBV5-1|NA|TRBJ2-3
CASSLALAGTSTDTQYF
TGCGCCAGCAGCTTGGCCCTGGCAGGGACAAGCACAGATACGCAGTATTTT
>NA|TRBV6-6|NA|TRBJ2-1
CASSGSYNEQFF
TGTGCCAGCAGTGGCTCATACAATGAGCAGTTCTTC
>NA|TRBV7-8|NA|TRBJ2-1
CASSLRPPSMVEVDNEQFF
TGTGCCAGCAGCTTACGGCCCCCGTCCATGGTAGAGGTGGACAATGAGCAGTTCTTC
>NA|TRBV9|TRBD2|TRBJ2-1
CASSVASGGHNEQFF
TGTGCCAGCAGCGTAGCAAGCGGGGGGCACAATGAGCAGTTCTTC
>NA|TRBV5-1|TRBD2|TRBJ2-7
CASSLRTSGRAEGSYEQYF
TGCGCCAGCAGCCTACGGACTAGCGGGAGGGCCGAGGGATCCTACGAGCAGTACTTC
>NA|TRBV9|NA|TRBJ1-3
CASSVDYSGNTIYF
TGTGCCAGCAGCGTAGATTACTCTGGAAACACCATATATTTT